This T cell receptor beta chain was recovered during a study of early T cells in non-severe SARS-CoV-2 infection. Germline CDR1 is SNHLY and CDR2 is FYNNEI. The CDR3 covers 14 residues. V lost 7 bases and J lost 3; bases outside the gene matches: 7. TCRdb recomputed calls from the 5' RACE reads with MiXCR, one row per CDR3 protein. The data contain about 83,000 distinct CDR3 sequences, 9% to 15% of them seen just once; the ten biggest clones take up approximately 7%. What was sequenced was whole blood. The V gene is TRBV2, the J gene TRBJ2-7; TRBD2 matches 9 bases. The clonotype originates from an adult who was a healthcare worker with PCR-confirmed SARS-CoV-2 infection or an uninfected control (not recorded which). The CDR3 sequence: CASKSGRTNYEQYF. Here the CDR3 DNA reads TGTGCCAGCAAAAGCGGGAGGACTAACTACGAGCAGTACTTC.